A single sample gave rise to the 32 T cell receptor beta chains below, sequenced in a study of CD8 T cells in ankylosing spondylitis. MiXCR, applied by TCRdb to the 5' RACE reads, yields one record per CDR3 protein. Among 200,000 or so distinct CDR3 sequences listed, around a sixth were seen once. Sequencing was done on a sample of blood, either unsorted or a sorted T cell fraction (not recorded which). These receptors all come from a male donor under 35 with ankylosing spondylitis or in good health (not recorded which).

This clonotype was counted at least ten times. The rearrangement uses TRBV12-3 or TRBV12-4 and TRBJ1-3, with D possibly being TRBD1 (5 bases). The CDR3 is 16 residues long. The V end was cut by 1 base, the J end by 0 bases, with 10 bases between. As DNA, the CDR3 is TGTGCCAGCAGTTTAGGGGGACGGTTCTCTGGAAACACCATATATTTT. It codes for CASSLGGRFSGNTIYF.

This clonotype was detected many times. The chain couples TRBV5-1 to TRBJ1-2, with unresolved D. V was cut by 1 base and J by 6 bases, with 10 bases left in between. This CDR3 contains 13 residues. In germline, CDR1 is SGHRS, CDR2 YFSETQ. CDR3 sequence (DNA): TGCGCCAGCAGCTTGTACACAATGGATGGCTACACCTTC. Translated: CASSLYTMDGYTF. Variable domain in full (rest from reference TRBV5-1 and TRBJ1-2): KAGVTQTPRYLIKTRGQQVTLSCSPISGHRSVSWYQQTPGQGLQFLFEYFSETQRNKGNFPGRFSGRQFSNSRSEMNVSTLELGDSALYLCASSLYTMDGYTFGSGTRLTVV.

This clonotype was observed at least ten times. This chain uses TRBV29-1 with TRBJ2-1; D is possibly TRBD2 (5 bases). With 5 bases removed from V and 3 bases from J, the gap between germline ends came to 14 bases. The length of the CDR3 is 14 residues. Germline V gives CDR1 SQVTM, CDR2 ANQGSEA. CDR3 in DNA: TGCAGCGTTAGTACCCTAGGGAGCTACAATGAGCAGTTCTTC. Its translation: CSVSTLGSYNEQFF.

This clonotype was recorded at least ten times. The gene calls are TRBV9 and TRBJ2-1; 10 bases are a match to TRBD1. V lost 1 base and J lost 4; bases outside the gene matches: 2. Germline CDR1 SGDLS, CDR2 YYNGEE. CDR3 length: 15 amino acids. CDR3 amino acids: CASSVPGQGYNEQFF. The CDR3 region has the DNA TGTGCCAGCAGCGTACCGGGACAGGGGTACAATGAGCAGTTCTTC.

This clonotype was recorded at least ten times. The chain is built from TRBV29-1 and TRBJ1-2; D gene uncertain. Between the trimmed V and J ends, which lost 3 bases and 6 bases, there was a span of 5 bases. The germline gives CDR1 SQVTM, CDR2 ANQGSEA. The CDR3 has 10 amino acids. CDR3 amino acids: CSVDQNGYTF. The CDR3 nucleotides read TGCAGCGTTGACCAGAATGGCTACACCTTC.

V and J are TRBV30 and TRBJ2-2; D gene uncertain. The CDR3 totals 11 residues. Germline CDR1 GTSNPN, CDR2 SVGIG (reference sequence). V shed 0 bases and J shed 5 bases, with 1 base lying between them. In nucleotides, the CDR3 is TGTGCCTGGAGTGTAACCGGGGAGCTGTTTTTT. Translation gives CAWSVTGELFF.

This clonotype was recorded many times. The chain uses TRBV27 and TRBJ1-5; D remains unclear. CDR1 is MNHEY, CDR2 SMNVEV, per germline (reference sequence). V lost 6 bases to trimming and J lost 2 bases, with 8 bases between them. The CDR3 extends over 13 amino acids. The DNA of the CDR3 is TGTGCCAGCAGCACCCGGGGCAATCAGCCCCAGCATTTT. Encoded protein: CASSTRGNQPQHF.

The CDR3 DNA is TGCGCCAGCAGGTCCCTAGCGGGAAAGGGTGAGCAGTTCTTC. This gives the protein CASRSLAGKGEQFF. The chain recombines TRBV4-1 with TRBJ2-1; 9 nucleotides match TRBD2. V dropped 6 bases and J dropped 9; count of bases not matched to a gene: 9. Per germline, CDR1 MGHRA and CDR2 YSYEKL. CDR3 length: 14 residues.

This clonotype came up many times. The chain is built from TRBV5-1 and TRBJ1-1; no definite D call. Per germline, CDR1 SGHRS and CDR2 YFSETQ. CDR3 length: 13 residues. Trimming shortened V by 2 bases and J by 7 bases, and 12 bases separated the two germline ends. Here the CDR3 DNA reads TGCGCCAGCAGCTTTCCGGGAGGACTTGAAGCTTTCTTT. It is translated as CASSFPGGLEAFF.

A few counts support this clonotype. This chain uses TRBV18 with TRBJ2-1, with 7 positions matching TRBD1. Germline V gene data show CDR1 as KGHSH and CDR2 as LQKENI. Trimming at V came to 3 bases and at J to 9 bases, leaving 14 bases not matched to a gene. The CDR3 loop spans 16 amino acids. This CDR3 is CASSPKQDRLYSEQFF. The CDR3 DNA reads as TGTGCCAGCTCACCGAAACAGGACAGGTTGTATAGTGAGCAGTTCTTC.

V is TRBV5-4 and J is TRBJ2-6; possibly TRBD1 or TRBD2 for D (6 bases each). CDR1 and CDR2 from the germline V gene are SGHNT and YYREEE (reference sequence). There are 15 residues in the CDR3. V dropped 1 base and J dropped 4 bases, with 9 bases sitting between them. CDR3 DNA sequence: TGTGCCAGCAGCTTGTGGGGGGCCGGGGCCAACGTCCTGACTTTC. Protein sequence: CASSLWGAGANVLTF.

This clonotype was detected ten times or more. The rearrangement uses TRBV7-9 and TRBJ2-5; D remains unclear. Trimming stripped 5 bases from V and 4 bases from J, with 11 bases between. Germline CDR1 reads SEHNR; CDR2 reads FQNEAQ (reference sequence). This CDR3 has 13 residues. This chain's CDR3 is CASSPPGSETQYF. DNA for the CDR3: TGTGCCAGCAGCCCTCCGGGCTCAGAGACCCAGTACTTC.

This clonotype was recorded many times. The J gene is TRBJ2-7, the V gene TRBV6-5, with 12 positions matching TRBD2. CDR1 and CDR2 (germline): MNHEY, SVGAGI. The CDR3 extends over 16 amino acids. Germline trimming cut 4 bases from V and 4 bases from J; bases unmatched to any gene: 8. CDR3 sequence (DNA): TGTGCCAGCAGTTCAAACGGACTAGCGGGGATATACGAGCAGTACGTC. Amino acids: CASSSNGLAGIYEQYV.

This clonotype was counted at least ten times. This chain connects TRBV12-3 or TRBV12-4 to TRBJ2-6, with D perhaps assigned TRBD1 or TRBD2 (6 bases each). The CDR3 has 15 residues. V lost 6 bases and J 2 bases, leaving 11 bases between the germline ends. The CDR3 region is CASRAGQTGANVLTF. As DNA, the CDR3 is TGTGCCAGCAGGGCGGGACAAACTGGGGCCAACGTCCTGACTTTC.

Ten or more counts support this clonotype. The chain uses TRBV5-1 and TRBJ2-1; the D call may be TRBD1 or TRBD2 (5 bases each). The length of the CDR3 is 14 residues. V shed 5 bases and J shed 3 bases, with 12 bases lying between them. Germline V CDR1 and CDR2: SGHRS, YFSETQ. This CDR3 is CASSSGRYYNEQFF. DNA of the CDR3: TGCGCCAGCAGTTCGGGACGGTACTACAATGAGCAGTTCTTC.

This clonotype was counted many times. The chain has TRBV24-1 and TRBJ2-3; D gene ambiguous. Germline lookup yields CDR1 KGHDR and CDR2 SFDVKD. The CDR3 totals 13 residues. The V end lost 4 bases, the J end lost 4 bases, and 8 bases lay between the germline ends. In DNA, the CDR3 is TGTGCCACCAGTGACTCCGACCCAGATACGCAGTATTTT. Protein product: CATSDSDPDTQYF.

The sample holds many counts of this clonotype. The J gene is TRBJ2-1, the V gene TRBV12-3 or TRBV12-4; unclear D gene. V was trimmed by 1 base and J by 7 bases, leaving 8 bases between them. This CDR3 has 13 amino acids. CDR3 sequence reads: CASSLERWNEQFF. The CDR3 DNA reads TGTGCCAGCAGTTTAGAACGGTGGAATGAGCAGTTCTTC.

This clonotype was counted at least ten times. The CDR3 DNA is TGTGCCAGCAGATCCCAAGTAGCGGGAGGGCCTGGGTCAATTCAGTTCTTC. Translated, it gives CASRSQVAGGPGSIQFF. J is TRBJ2-1 and V is TRBV6-5; 11 bases agree with TRBD2. Germline CDR1 MNHEY, CDR2 SVGAGI. Trimming took 6 bases from V and 13 from J; bases not matched to a gene: 20. The CDR3 runs 17 residues.

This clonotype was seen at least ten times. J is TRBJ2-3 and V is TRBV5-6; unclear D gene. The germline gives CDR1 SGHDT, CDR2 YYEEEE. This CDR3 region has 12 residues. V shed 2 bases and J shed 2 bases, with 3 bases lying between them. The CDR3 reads CASSFYTDTQYF. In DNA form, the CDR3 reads TGTGCCAGCAGCTTTTACACAGATACGCAGTATTTT.

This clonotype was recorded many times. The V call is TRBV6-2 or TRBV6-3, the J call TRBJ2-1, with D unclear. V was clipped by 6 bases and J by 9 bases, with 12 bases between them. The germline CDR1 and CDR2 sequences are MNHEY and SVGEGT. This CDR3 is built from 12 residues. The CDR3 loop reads CASRNGEAEQFF. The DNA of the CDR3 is TGTGCCAGCAGAAATGGCGAGGCTGAGCAGTTCTTC.

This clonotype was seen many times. CDR3 sequence: CASSLVQGSYNEQFF. The DNA for the CDR3 is TGTGCCAGCAGTTTAGTACAGGGGTCCTACAATGAGCAGTTCTTC. The rearrangement uses TRBV28 and TRBJ2-1; TRBD1 agrees at 7 bases. The CDR3 extends over 15 amino acids. V shed 2 bases, J shed 1 base, and the junction held 2 bases outside the gene matches. CDR1 is MDHEN, CDR2 SYDVKM, per germline.

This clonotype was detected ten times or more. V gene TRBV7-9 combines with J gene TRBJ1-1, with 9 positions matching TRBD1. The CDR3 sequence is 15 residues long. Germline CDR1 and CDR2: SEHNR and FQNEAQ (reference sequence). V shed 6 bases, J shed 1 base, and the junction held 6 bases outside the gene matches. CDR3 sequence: CASRPPGQGNTEAFF. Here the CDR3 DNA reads TGTGCCAGCAGACCTCCGGGACAGGGGAACACTGAAGCTTTCTTT.

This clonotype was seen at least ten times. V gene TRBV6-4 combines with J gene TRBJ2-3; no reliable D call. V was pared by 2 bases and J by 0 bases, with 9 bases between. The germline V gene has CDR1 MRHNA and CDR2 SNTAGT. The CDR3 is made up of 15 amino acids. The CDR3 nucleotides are TGTGCCAGCAGTGACCAGATAGCTAGCACAGATACGCAGTATTTT. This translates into CASSDQIASTDTQYF.

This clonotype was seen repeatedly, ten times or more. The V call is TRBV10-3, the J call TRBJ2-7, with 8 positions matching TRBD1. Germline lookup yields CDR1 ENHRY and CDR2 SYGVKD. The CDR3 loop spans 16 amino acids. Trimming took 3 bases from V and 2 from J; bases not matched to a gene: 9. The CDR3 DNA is TGTGCCATCAGTGACACCGAACAGGGGGAAGCCTACGAGCAGTACTTC. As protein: CAISDTEQGEAYEQYF.

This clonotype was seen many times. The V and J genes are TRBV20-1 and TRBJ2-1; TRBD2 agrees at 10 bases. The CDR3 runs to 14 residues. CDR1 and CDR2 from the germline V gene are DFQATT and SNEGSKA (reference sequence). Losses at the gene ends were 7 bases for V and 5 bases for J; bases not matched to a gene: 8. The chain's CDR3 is CSDKGLAVHNEQFF. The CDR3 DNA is TGCAGTGACAAAGGACTAGCGGTCCACAATGAGCAGTTCTTC.

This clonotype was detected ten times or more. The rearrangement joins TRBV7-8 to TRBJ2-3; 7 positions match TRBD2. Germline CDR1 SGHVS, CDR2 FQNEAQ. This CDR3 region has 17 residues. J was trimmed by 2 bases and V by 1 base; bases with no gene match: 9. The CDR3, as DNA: TGTGCCAGCAGCTTAGTAGTTTTAGCGGGTCCCACAGATACGCAGTATTTT. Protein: CASSLVVLAGPTDTQYF.

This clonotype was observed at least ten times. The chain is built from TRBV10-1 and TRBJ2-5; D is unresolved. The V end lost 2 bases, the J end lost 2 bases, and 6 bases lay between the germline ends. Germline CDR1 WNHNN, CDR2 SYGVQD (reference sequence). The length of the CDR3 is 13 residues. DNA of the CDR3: TGCGCCAGCAGTGAGGTCAATCAAGAGACCCAGTACTTC. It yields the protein CASSEVNQETQYF.

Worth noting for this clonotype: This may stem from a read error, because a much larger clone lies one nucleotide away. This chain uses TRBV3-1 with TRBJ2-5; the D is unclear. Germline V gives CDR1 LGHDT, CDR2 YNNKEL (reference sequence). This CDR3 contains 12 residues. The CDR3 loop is CAGSQDVETQYF. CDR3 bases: TGTGCCGGCAGCCAAGATGTGGAGACCCAGTACTTC.

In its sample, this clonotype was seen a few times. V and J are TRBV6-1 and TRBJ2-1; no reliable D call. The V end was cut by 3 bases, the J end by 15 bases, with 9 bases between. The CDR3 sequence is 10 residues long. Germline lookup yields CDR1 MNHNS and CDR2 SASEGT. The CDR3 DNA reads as TGTGCCAGCAGTGACTATTTCTGGTTCTTC. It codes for CASSDYFWFF.

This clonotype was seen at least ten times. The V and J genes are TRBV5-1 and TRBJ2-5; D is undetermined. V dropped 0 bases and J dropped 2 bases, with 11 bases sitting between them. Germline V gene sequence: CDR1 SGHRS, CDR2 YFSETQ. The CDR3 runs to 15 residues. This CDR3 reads CASSLEAGIQETQYF. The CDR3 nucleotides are TGCGCCAGCAGCTTGGAGGCTGGGATTCAAGAGACCCAGTACTTC.

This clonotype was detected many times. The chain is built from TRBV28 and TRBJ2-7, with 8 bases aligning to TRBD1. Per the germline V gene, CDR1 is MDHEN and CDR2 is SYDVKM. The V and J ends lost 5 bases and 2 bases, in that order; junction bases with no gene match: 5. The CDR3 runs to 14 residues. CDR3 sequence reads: CASSPRTGPYEQYF. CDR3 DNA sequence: TGTGCCAGCAGTCCCAGGACAGGGCCCTACGAGCAGTACTTC.

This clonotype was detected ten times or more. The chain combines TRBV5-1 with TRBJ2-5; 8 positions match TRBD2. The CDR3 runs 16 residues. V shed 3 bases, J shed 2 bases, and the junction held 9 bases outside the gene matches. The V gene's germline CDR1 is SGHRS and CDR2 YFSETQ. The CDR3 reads CASSSNPGLVQETQYF. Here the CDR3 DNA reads TGCGCCAGCAGCTCGAACCCGGGACTAGTGCAAGAGACCCAGTACTTC.